The clone carrying this T cell receptor beta chain was counted ten times or more. Its target is not known. The data were obtained in a study of breast tumors, draining lymph nodes, adjacent tissues. Study results and limitations: Tumor TCR diversity was below lymph nodes but above nontumor tissue. That most tumor T cells come from lymph nodes remained unproven. Data fit most tumor T cells coming from lymph node, expanding in tumor. Compared with basal-like, luminal-like tumors shared significantly more repertoire with nontumor tissue.

Breast cancer patients provided tissue from their axillary draining lymph nodes. This CDR3 has 15 amino acids. V lost 5 bases and J 3 bases, leaving 18 bases between the germline ends. Germline V gene sequence: CDR1 SGHNT, CDR2 YYREEE (reference sequence). MiXCR, applied by TCRdb to the multiplex PCR reads, yields one record per CDR3 protein. The sample has under 150,000 distinct CDR3 sequences, around 22% seen once. The V gene is TRBV5-4, the J gene TRBJ2-7; possible D gene TRBD2, 6 bases. The TCR was taken from a female donor with breast cancer. Some clones in this sample may be carry-over from other donors' samples. Material for sequencing was axillary lymph node tissue. The CDR3 protein is CASSTGSRGYYEQYF. In DNA form, the CDR3 reads TGTGCCAGCAGTACCGGGAGTAGGGGTTACTACGAGCAGTACTTC.